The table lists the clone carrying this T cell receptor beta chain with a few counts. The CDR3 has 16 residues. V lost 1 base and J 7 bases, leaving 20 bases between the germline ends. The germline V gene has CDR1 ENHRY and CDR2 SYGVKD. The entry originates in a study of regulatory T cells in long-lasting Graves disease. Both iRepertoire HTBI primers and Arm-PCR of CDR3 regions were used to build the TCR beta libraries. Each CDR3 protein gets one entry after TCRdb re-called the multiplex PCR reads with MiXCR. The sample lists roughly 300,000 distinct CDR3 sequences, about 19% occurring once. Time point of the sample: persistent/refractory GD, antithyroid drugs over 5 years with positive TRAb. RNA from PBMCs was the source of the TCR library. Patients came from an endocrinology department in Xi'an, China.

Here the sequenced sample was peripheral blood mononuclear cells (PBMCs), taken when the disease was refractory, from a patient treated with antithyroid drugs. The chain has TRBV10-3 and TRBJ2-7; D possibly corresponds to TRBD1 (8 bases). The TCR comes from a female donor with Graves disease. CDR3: CAISEWGGRGPEEQYF. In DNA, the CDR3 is TGTGCCATCAGTGAGTGGGGGGGCAGGGGGCCGGAGGAGCAGTACTTC.